This TCR beta chain was sequenced for a study of response to subunit inactivated influenza vaccine. General study findings and limits: Authors suggested that a seasonal influenza vaccination recruits few new T cells each time.

One entry per CDR3 protein results from TCRdb running MiXCR on the RT-PCR reads. Of more than 700,000 distinct CDR3 sequences listed, about 20% were seen once; the top ten hold roughly 10%. From germline, CDR1 is GTSNPN and CDR2 SVGIG (reference sequence). This CDR3 has 12 amino acids. V dropped 4 bases and J dropped 10; count of bases not matched to a gene: 7. This clonotype was observed a few times. The antigen is undetermined. The TCR sequence derives from a man in his fifties or sixties who received an inactivated influenza vaccine. V is TRBV30 and J is TRBJ2-3; 8 nucleotides agree with TRBD1. The input for sequencing was PBMCs from blood, taken around 5 days after vaccination. This CDR3 is CAWNGGQGAQYF. CDR3 nucleotide sequence: TGTGCCTGGAACGGTGGACAGGGCGCGCAGTATTTT.